Presented here are 32 T cell receptor beta chains from one specimen sequenced in a study of cytomegalovirus exposure and HLA in healthy donors. The data were produced by immunoSEQ multiplex PCR, yet TCRdb's version contains in-frame clones alone and is incomplete. This table holds about 330,000 clones, about 90% found once. The material sequenced was PBMCs. The receptors originated from a woman under 40 in good health and CMV-seropositive.

The chain uses TRBV27 and TRBJ1-2, with 8 bases fitting TRBD1. CDR1 and CDR2 (germline): MNHEY, SMNVEV (reference sequence). The CDR3 is made up of 12 amino acids. The V and J ends lost 5 bases and 9 bases, in that order; junction bases with no gene match: 5. The CDR3 nucleotides read TGTGCCAGCAGTCCGCGGACAGGGAGCTACACCTTC. Its translation: CASSPRTGSYTF.

CDR3 sequence reads: CASSLHPGELFF. Here the CDR3 DNA reads TGTGCCAGCAGCCTCCACCCCGGGGAGCTGTTTTTT. The J gene is TRBJ2-2, the V gene TRBV7-2, with no clear D. Trimming took 5 bases from V and 6 from J, leaving 7 bases between them. The length of the CDR3 is 12 residues. CDR1 and CDR2 (germline): SGHTA, FQGNSA.

This chain uses TRBV5-1 with TRBJ2-7; TRBD2 might be the D (5 bases). Germline V CDR1 and CDR2: SGHRS, YFSETQ. With 1 base removed from V and 3 bases from J, the gap between germline ends came to 8 bases. The CDR3 spans 13 residues. CDR3 sequence: CASSLTLDYEQYF. The CDR3 DNA sequence: TGCGCCAGCAGCTTGACACTAGACTACGAGCAGTACTTC.

The rearrangement uses TRBV29-1 and TRBJ2-7, with D possibly being TRBD1 or TRBD2 (5 bases each). V gave up 0 bases and J gave up 5 bases, with 11 bases separating them. The germline V gene encodes CDR1 SQVTM and CDR2 ANQGSEA. The CDR3 spans 13 residues. The CDR3 protein is CSVEEGTLHEQYF. The CDR3 DNA reads TGCAGCGTTGAAGAAGGGACGCTGCACGAGCAGTACTTC.

The chain links TRBV27 to TRBJ1-1, with a possible D match to TRBD1 (5 bases). Per germline, CDR1 MNHEY and CDR2 SMNVEV (reference sequence). The V end lost 5 bases, the J end lost 0 bases, and 16 bases lay between the germline ends. The CDR3 totals 16 residues. The chain's CDR3 is CASSPTPGGLNTEAFF. The DNA for the CDR3 is TGTGCCAGCAGTCCCACCCCCGGGGGACTGAACACTGAAGCTTTCTTT.

This clone appeared once. The genes are TRBV29-1 and TRBJ1-1; D may be TRBD1 (6 bases). Germline-derived CDR1 and CDR2 are SQVTM and ANQGSEA. The CDR3 contains 13 residues. V dropped 7 bases and J dropped 1 base, with 13 bases sitting between them. The CDR3 DNA reads as TGCAGCGGGACCCGGACAGCGAACACTGAAGCTTTCTTT. Translation: CSGTRTANTEAFF.

Here the CDR3 DNA reads TGTGCCAGCAGTCGAAAGGTGGGACTAGCTTCCTTGAATGAGCAGTTCTTC. It encodes CASSRKVGLASLNEQFF. The chain is built from TRBV6-4 and TRBJ2-1, with 9 nucleotides matching TRBD2. The CDR3 has 17 residues. CDR1 is MRHNA, CDR2 SNTAGT, per germline. With V trimmed by 5 bases and J by 7 bases, 15 bases remained unmatched.

A word on this clone: Other DNA sequences in the sample encode the same CDR3. The chain employs TRBV5-6 and TRBJ2-7; no reliable D call. Germline CDR1 and CDR2: SGHDT and YYEEEE. Trimming removed 0 bases at V and 2 bases at J, with 6 bases between. The CDR3 consists of 13 residues. The CDR3 loop is CASSLGRTYEQYF. In DNA form, the CDR3 reads TGTGCCAGCAGCTTGGGCAGGACCTACGAGCAGTACTTC.

This chain joins TRBV27 and TRBJ2-2; D perhaps matches TRBD1 (6 bases). In germline, CDR1 is MNHEY, CDR2 SMNVEV (reference sequence). The CDR3 totals 14 residues. V lost 4 bases to trimming and J lost 2 bases, with 8 bases between them. In nucleotides, the CDR3 is TGTGCCAGCAGTTCCAGGGGTAACACCGGGGAGCTGTTTTTT. Translating gives CASSSRGNTGELFF.

This clone has a single count. The J gene is TRBJ1-1, the V gene TRBV29-1; no clear D gene. The ends were cut back, 4 bases at V and 2 bases at J, with 8 bases in the middle. CDR1 and CDR2 from the germline V gene are SQVTM and ANQGSEA. This CDR3 has 12 amino acids. The CDR3 loop is CSVGRFNTEAFF. In nucleotides, the CDR3 is TGCAGCGTTGGTCGATTTAACACTGAAGCTTTCTTT.

The chain employs TRBV12-5 and TRBJ1-1, with D uncertain. Trimming shortened V by 0 bases and J by 4 bases, and 12 bases separated the two germline ends. The CDR3 loop spans 15 amino acids. Germline CDR1 reads LGHNT; CDR2 reads FRNRAP. CDR3 region: CASGLVRGLSTEAFF. As DNA, the CDR3 is TGTGCTAGTGGTTTGGTACGGGGATTGAGCACTGAAGCTTTCTTT.

The V call is TRBV28, the J call TRBJ1-2; no firm D call. CDR3 length: 12 amino acids. Trimming stripped 2 bases from V and 8 bases from J, with 9 bases between. Germline V gene data show CDR1 as MDHEN and CDR2 as SYDVKM. CDR3 bases: TGTGCCAGCAGTTTAAGAGGTGAGGGCTACACCTTC. It translates to CASSLRGEGYTF.

The J gene is TRBJ2-4, the V gene TRBV19, with D uncertain. V dropped 11 bases and J dropped 2 bases, with 10 bases sitting between them. This CDR3 contains 12 residues. CDR1 is LNHDA and CDR2 is SQIVND in the germline V gene (reference sequence). The CDR3: CAPDATKNIQYF. Written as DNA, the CDR3 is TGTGCCCCTGACGCGACCAAAAACATTCAGTACTTC.

The rearrangement uses TRBV5-1 and TRBJ2-7; TRBD1 might be the D (5 bases). V was clipped by 4 bases and J by 3 bases, with 14 bases between them. There are 14 residues in the CDR3. Germline-derived CDR1 and CDR2 are SGHRS and YFSETQ. CDR3 amino acids: CASSPRPTDYEQYF. Written as DNA, the CDR3 is TGCGCCAGCAGCCCAAGGCCGACAGACTACGAGCAGTACTTC.

V and J are TRBV25-1 and TRBJ1-2; no reliable D call. This CDR3 comprises 14 residues. Germline values: CDR1 MGHDK, CDR2 SYGVNS. Trimming cost V 5 bases and J 4 bases, with 14 bases left between them. CDR3 region: CASSYLPAVYGYTF. The DNA of the CDR3 is TGTGCCAGCAGTTACCTACCCGCAGTCTATGGCTACACCTTC.

The genes are TRBV6-1 and TRBJ1-1; 8 bases map to TRBD1. V was pared by 4 bases and J by 6 bases, with 16 bases of the junction left unmatched. Germline V gene lookup returns CDR1 MNHNS and CDR2 SASEGT. The CDR3 is 17 residues long. The CDR3 bases are TGTGCCAGCAGTGGAACGACAGGGGCCAAGATTTCGGCTGAAGCTTTCTTT. Encoded protein: CASSGTTGAKISAEAFF.

This rearrangement joins TRBV25-1 to TRBJ2-7; 8 bases agree with TRBD1. CDR3 length: 15 residues. With 4 bases clipped from V and 0 bases from J, the junction kept 5 bases outside the gene matches. Looked up from germline, CDR1 is MGHDK and CDR2 is SYGVNS. CDR3 sequence: CASSARQGLSYEQYF. CDR3 coding DNA: TGTGCCAGCAGTGCTCGACAGGGGCTCTCCTACGAGCAGTACTTC.

The chain carries TRBV10-3 and TRBJ1-1; D might be TRBD1 (5 bases). Germline CDR1 reads ENHRY; CDR2 reads SYGVKD. The CDR3 has 12 residues. V was trimmed by 4 bases and J by 7 bases, leaving 10 bases between them. The CDR3 sequence is CAISVQGREAFF. Written as DNA, the CDR3 is TGTGCCATCAGTGTTCAGGGCCGTGAAGCTTTCTTT.

The chain uses TRBV19 and TRBJ1-3; D not resolved. Germline V gene sequence: CDR1 LNHDA, CDR2 SQIVND (reference sequence). The CDR3 has 14 residues. V was cut by 5 bases and J by 4 bases, with 12 bases left in between. CDR3 amino acids: CASSPRTKGNTIYF. The CDR3 DNA sequence: TGTGCCAGTAGTCCTCGGACTAAAGGAAACACCATATATTTT.

V and J are TRBV6-1 and TRBJ2-7, with D hard to call. The CDR3 spans 15 residues. In germline, CDR1 is MNHNS, CDR2 SASEGT. V was trimmed by 1 base and J by 3 bases, leaving 13 bases between them. CDR3 sequence: CASSEGWAANYEQYF. Written as DNA, the CDR3 is TGTGCCAGCAGTGAAGGGTGGGCAGCTAACTACGAGCAGTACTTC.

The chain uses TRBV5-6 and TRBJ2-7; D is undetermined. Looked up from germline, CDR1 is SGHDT and CDR2 is YYEEEE. V shed 3 bases and J shed 5 bases, with 6 bases lying between them. The CDR3 runs 11 residues. The DNA for the CDR3 is TGTGCCAGCAGCTGGGATCACGAGCAGTACTTC. This translates into CASSWDHEQYF.

This chain links TRBV6-1 with TRBJ2-2; TRBD1 might be the D (5 bases). V shed 6 bases and J shed 7 bases, with 12 bases lying between them. This CDR3 spans 13 amino acids. Germline V gene sequence: CDR1 MNHNS, CDR2 SASEGT. CDR3 nucleotides: TGTGCCAGCAGACCACAGGACCGCGGGGAGCTGTTTTTT. As protein: CASRPQDRGELFF.

The chain joins TRBV28 to TRBJ1-5; D call uncertain. CDR3 length equals 14 residues. Germline values: CDR1 MDHEN, CDR2 SYDVKM. Trimming removed 4 bases at V and 6 bases at J, with 13 bases between. CDR3 amino acids: CASSYAPVSQPQHF. The CDR3 DNA is TGTGCCAGCAGTTACGCCCCAGTTAGTCAGCCCCAGCATTTT.

This chain connects TRBV7-3 to TRBJ2-1; 7 positions match TRBD2. CDR3 length equals 14 residues. The germline gives CDR1 SGHTA, CDR2 FQGTGA. V lost 1 base and J lost 7; bases outside the gene matches: 4. The CDR3 nucleotides are TGTGCCAGCAGCTTAAGCGGGAGCGGGAATGAGCAGTTCTTC. It codes for CASSLSGSGNEQFF.

J is TRBJ1-6 and V is TRBV13, with D tentatively TRBD1 (6 bases). Germline CDR1 PRHDT, CDR2 FYEKMQ (reference sequence). The CDR3 has 13 amino acids. Trimming removed 8 bases at V and 9 bases at J, with 14 bases between. This CDR3 reads CASRGLSGSPLHF. The CDR3 nucleotides read TGTGCCAGCCGGGGGCTCTCGGGTTCACCCCTCCACTTT.

The chain couples TRBV6-1 to TRBJ1-5; D remains ambiguous. Germline assignment: CDR1 MNHNS and CDR2 SASEGT. The V end lost 6 bases, the J end lost 0 bases, and 9 bases lay between the germline ends. This CDR3 spans 14 amino acids. In DNA form, the CDR3 reads TGTGCCAGCAGCCATACATTTAGCAATCAGCCCCAGCATTTT. Its protein product is CASSHTFSNQPQHF.

This chain links TRBV28 with TRBJ1-2; D uncertain. The germline CDR1 and CDR2 sequences are MDHEN and SYDVKM. The V end was cut by 6 bases, the J end by 1 base, with 12 bases between. The CDR3 spans 14 residues. The CDR3 here is CASRSGLRNYGYTF. The CDR3 DNA follows: TGTGCCAGCAGATCAGGACTCCGTAACTATGGCTACACCTTC.

The V gene is TRBV7-8, the J gene TRBJ1-2; 10 nucleotides line up with TRBD1. This CDR3 has 15 amino acids. The J segment lost 7 bases and the V segment lost 1 base, leaving 6 bases of the junction unmatched. Germline V lookup: CDR1 SGHVS, CDR2 FQNEAQ. CDR3 residues: CASSLGLGQGIGYTF. For the CDR3, the DNA is TGTGCCAGCAGCTTAGGGTTGGGACAGGGGATTGGCTACACCTTC.

The rearrangement joins TRBV25-1 to TRBJ1-1; D not certain. Trimming removed 8 bases at V and 2 bases at J, with 15 bases between. The length of the CDR3 is 14 residues. The germline CDR1 and CDR2 sequences are MGHDK and SYGVNS. This chain's CDR3 is CASSFANRNTEAFF. The CDR3 DNA reads as TGTGCCAGCTCCTTCGCTAACCGAAACACTGAAGCTTTCTTT.

V usage is TRBV27 and J usage is TRBJ1-1; 9 positions match TRBD1. Trimming took 3 bases from V and 4 from J; bases not matched to a gene: 3. Germline CDR1 is MNHEY and CDR2 is SMNVEV (reference sequence). CDR3 size: 14 residues. Written as DNA, the CDR3 is TGTGCCAGCAGTTTCGGGACAGGGTTCACTGAAGCTTTCTTT. This encodes CASSFGTGFTEAFF.

The table lists this clone with a few counts. This sequence joins TRBV6-4 and TRBJ2-2; D might be TRBD2 (5 bases). This CDR3 has 15 residues. The germline V gene has CDR1 MRHNA and CDR2 SNTAGT. V lost 4 bases and J lost 4, with 13 bases in between. The CDR3 is CASSVSSEFTGELFF. Written as DNA, the CDR3 is TGTGCCAGCAGTGTAAGTAGCGAGTTCACCGGGGAGCTGTTTTTT.

The chain links TRBV27 to TRBJ2-3; TRBD2 matches at 8 bases. The CDR3 spans 16 residues. The J segment lost 0 bases and the V segment lost 6 bases, leaving 8 bases of the junction unmatched. Germline loops: CDR1 MNHEY, CDR2 SMNVEV (reference sequence). The CDR3 DNA sequence: TGTGCCAGCAGCCCTAAAGGGACTAGTAGCACAGATACGCAGTATTTT. As protein: CASSPKGTSSTDTQYF.